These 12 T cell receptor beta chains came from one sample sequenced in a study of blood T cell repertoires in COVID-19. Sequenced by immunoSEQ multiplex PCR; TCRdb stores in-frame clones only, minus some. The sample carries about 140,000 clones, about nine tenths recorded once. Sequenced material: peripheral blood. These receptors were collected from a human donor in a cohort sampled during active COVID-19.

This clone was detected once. CDR3 nucleotides: TGCGCCAGCAGCTACAGGGGAAATGGAAACACCATATATTTT. The encoded protein is CASSYRGNGNTIYF. The chain joins TRBV5-1 to TRBJ1-3; 7 bases match TRBD1. The CDR3 has 14 residues. J gave up 3 bases and V 3 bases, and 3 bases lay outside the gene matches. CDR1 is SGHRS, CDR2 YFSETQ, per germline.

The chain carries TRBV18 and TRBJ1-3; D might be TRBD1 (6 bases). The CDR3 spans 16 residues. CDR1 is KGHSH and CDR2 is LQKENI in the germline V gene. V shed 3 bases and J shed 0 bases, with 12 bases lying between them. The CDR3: CASSPLTGSSGNTIYF. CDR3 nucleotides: TGTGCCAGCTCACCTCTTACAGGGAGCTCTGGAAACACCATATATTTT.

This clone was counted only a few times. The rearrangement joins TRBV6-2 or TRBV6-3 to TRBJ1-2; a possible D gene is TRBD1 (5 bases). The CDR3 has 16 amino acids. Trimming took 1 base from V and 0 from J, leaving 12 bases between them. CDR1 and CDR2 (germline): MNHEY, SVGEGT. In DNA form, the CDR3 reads TGTGCCAGCAGTTACTTCAGGGATGGAGCTAACTATGGCTACACCTTC. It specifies CASSYFRDGANYGYTF.

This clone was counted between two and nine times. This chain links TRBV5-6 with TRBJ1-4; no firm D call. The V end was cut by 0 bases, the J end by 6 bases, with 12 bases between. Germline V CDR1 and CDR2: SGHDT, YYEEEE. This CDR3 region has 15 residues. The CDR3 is CASSLARSRDEKLFF. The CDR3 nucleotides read TGTGCCAGCAGCTTGGCGAGGTCGAGGGATGAAAAACTGTTTTTT.

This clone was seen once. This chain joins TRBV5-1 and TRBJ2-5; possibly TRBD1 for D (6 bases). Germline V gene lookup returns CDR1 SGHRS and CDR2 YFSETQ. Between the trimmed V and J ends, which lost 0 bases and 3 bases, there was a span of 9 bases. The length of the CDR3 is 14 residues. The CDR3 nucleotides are TGCGCCAGCAGCTTGGACAGGGTAAAAGAGACCCAGTACTTC. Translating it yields CASSLDRVKETQYF.

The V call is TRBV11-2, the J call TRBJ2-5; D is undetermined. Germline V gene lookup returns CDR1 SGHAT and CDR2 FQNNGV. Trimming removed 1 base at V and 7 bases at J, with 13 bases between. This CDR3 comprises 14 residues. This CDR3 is CASSLAPLVRTQYF. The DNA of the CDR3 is TGTGCCAGCAGCTTAGCCCCCCTCGTCCGGACCCAGTACTTC.

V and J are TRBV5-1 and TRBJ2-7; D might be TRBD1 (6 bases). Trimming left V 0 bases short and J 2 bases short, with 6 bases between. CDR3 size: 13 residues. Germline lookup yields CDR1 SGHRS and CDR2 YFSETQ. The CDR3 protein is CASSLGDTYEQYF. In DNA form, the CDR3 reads TGCGCCAGCAGCTTGGGGGACACCTACGAGCAGTACTTC. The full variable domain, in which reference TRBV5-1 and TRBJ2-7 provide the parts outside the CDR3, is KAGVTQTPRYLIKTRGQQVTLSCSPISGHRSVSWYQQTPGQGLQFLFEYFSETQRNKGNFPGRFSGRQFSNSRSEMNVSTLELGDSALYLCASSLGDTYEQYFGPGTRLTVT.

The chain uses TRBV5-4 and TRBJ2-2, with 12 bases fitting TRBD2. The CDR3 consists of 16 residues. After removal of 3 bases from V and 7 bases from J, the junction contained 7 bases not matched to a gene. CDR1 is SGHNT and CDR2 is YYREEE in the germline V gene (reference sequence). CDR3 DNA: TGTGCCAGCAGCTACTCTAGCGGGGGGGCGTTCGGGGAGCTGTTTTTT. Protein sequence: CASSYSSGGAFGELFF.

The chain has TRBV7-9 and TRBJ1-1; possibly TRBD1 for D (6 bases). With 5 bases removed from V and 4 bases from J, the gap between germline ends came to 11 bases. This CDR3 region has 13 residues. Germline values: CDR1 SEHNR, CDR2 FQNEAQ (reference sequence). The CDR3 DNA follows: TGTGCCAGCAGCCCCAGGGGCGGCACTGAAGCTTTCTTT. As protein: CASSPRGGTEAFF.

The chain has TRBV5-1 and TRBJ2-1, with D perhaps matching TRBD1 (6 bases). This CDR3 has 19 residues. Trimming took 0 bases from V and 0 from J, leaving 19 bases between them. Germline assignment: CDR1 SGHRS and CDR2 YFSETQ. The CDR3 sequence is CASSLAQGQSPGSYNEQFF. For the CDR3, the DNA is TGCGCCAGCAGCTTGGCCCAGGGACAATCCCCAGGCTCCTACAATGAGCAGTTCTTC.

The CDR3 loop reads CASSQTGFTTDTQYF. CDR3 coding DNA: TGTGCCAGCAGTCAAACGGGGTTTACTACAGATACGCAGTATTTT. The chain links TRBV27 to TRBJ2-3; a weak D match, TRBD2 (5 bases). The CDR3 spans 15 residues. Trimming stripped 5 bases from V and 3 bases from J, with 15 bases between. Germline CDR1 reads MNHEY; CDR2 reads SMNVEV (reference sequence).

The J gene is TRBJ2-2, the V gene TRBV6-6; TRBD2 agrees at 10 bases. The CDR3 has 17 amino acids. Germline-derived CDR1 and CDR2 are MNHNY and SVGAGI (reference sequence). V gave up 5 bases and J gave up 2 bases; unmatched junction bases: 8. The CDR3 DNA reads TGTGCCAGCAGTCCCCGTAGGACTAGCGGTAACACCGGGGAGCTGTTTTTT. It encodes CASSPRRTSGNTGELFF.